This TCR beta chain appears in the sequencing data of a study of T cell changes during pregnancy in multiple sclerosis. From germline, CDR1 is SGHDT and CDR2 YYEEEE. There are 13 residues in the CDR3. V was clipped by 4 bases and J by 6 bases, with 13 bases between them. This table comes from immunoSEQ multiplex PCR, and its TCRdb copy is limited to in-frame clones, with some not included. The sample contains 30,000 to 40,000 clones, over 85% of which appear only once. This sequence originates from a female donor in good health, enrolled as a control in a pregnancy study. V is TRBV5-6 and J is TRBJ1-1; D not resolved. Material: peripheral blood, obtained in the third trimester of pregnancy. CDR3 loop: CASSPLEGAEAFF. The CDR3 DNA follows: TGTGCCAGCAGCCCCCTTGAGGGCGCTGAAGCTTTCTTT.